This T cell receptor (beta chain) was found in a study of T cell repertoires in cytomegalovirus infection. Study-level information: Public TCR beta signatures indicated both CMV infection and matching HLA type.

CDR3 length: 15 residues. V was clipped by 3 bases and J by 0 bases, with 6 bases between them. One entry per CDR3 protein results from TCRdb running MiXCR on the reads. The profile shows under 250,000 distinct CDR3 sequences, roughly an eighth of them singletons. Overall study results and limits: Clonotypes of TCR beta that were HLA-C-restricted and CMV-specific dominated the ex vivo response. Carriers of CMV and the relevant HLA type were discriminated by public TCR beta frequency.

With respect to this clonotype: Its antigen is as yet unknown.

Material: PBMCs. The TCR sequence derives from a human donor in good health (CMV status not recorded). Some clones in this sample may be carry-over from other donors' samples. J is TRBJ2-6 and V is TRBV12-3 or TRBV12-4; D unclear. The CDR3 sequence is CASSFFVSGANVLTF. The CDR3 DNA follows: TGTGCCAGCAGTTTCTTCGTCTCTGGGGCCAACGTCCTGACTTTC.